The clone carrying this T cell receptor beta chain has only one observation. Germline V CDR1 and CDR2: MNHEY, SVGAGI. V was clipped by 5 bases and J by 5 bases, with 18 bases between them. The length of the CDR3 is 15 residues. Original processing methods: Reference gene primer amplification gave nucleated cell count estimates. The data were produced by immunoSEQ multiplex PCR, yet TCRdb's version contains in-frame clones alone and is incomplete. Clone size and V and J calls were adopted from that table, with D and trimming inferred from the DNA. Among roughly 200,000 clones, around 90% were seen once, and the ten largest hold 5% to 6.5%. This sample is part of a study of blood T cell repertoires in COVID-19. Study-level information: The study drew acute and convalescent COVID-19 samples from the United States, Italy and Spain. T cells, B-cell-depleted T cells, or PBMCs provided the cDNA or gDNA that served as material.

The gene calls are TRBV6-5 and TRBJ1-1; D is possibly TRBD1 (6 bases). Input material: peripheral blood. The sequence derives from a man aged 35 to 55 with active or convalescent COVID-19. Here the CDR3 reads CASSIGRGLGTEAFF. For the CDR3, the DNA is TGTGCCAGCAGTATAGGCAGGGGCTTAGGGACTGAAGCTTTCTTT.